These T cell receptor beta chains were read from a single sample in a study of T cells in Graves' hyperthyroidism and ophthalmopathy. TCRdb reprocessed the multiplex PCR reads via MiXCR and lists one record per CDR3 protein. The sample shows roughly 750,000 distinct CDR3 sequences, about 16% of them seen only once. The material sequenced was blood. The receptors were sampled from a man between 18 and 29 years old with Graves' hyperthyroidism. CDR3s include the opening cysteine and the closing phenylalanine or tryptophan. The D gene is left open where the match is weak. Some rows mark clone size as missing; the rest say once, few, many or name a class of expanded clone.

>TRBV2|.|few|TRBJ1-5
TGTGCCAGCAGGGGCGGGAATCAGCCCCAGCATTTT
CASRGGNQPQHF
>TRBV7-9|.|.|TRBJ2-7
TGTGCCAGCGAGGATTTGACCTACGAGCAGTACTTC
CASEDLTYEQYF
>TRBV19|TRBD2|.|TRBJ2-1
TGTGCCAGTACAGCTAGCGGGGGCCCCTACAATGAGCAGTTCTTC
CASTASGGPYNEQFF
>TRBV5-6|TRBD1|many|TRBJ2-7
TGTGCCAGCAGCCACGGACAGGGCACCTACGAGCAGTACTTC
CASSHGQGTYEQYF
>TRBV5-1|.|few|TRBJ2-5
TGCGCCAGCAGCTTCTCTCCCCCGGTAGGATCGCAAGAGACCCAGTACTTC
CASSFSPPVGSQETQYF
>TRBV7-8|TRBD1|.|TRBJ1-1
TGTGCCAGCAGCCCGCTTGGGGACAGGGGGTCGGCTTTCTTT
CASSPLGDRGSAFF
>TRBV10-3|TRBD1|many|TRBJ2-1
TGTGCCATCAGTGGACAGGGGGCAGGTGAGCAGTTCTTC
CAISGQGAGEQFF
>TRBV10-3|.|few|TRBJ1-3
TGTGCCATCACCCCCACACCTGGAAACACCATATATTTT
CAITPTPGNTIYF
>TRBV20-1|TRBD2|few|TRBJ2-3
TGCAGTGTCCATTCACCCACTAGCGGGAGAGGGGCCACAGATACGCAGTATTTT
CSVHSPTSGRGATDTQYF
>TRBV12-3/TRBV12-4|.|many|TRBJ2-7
TGTGCCAGCAGGGGACGGCCAGCCTACGAGCAGTACTTC
CASRGRPAYEQYF
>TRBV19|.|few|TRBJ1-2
TGTGCCAGTAGGGACGGGGGGCGAGAAGCTGGCTACACCTTC
CASRDGGREAGYTF
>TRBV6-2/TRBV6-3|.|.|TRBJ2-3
TGTGCCAGCAGTTACGAGGCACGAGGCACAGATACGCAGTATTTT
CASSYEARGTDTQYF
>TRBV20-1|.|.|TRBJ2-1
TGCAGTGCTAGTTTAAGGGGTATTGAGCAGTTCTTC
CSASLRGIEQFF
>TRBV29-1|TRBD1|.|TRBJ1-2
TGCAGCGTACACCGGGACAGGGTGGGGGGCTACACCTTC
CSVHRDRVGGYTF
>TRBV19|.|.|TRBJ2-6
TGTGCCTCCTACTCTGGGGCCAACGTCCTGACTTTC
CASYSGANVLTF
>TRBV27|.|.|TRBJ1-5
TGTGCCAGCAGTTTTCGCGATCAGCCCCAGCATTTT
CASSFRDQPQHF
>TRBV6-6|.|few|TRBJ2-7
TGTGCCAGCAGTTACTCCGAGGGGACCACCTACGAGCAGTACTTC
CASSYSEGTTYEQYF
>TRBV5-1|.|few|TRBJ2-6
TGCGCCAGCAGCTCCAAAACAGGGTTTTCTGGGGCCAACGTCCTGACTTTC
CASSSKTGFSGANVLTF
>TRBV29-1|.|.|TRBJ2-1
TGCAGCGTTGAAACGTTAGGCATCTCCTACAATGAGCAGTTCTTC
CSVETLGISYNEQFF
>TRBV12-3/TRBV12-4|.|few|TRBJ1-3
TGTGCCAGCAGTCCCACAAGAAACACCATATATTTT
CASSPTRNTIYF
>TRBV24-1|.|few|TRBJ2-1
TGTGCCACCAGTGACCTAAGGTCGGGAAATGAGCAGTTCTTC
CATSDLRSGNEQFF
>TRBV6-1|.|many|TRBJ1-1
TGTGCCAGCAGTGGTCGGACGCCGGATGAAGCTTTCTTT
CASSGRTPDEAFF